Listed below are T cell receptor beta chains from one sample, sequenced in a study of T cells in Graves' hyperthyroidism and ophthalmopathy. TCRdb reprocessed the multiplex PCR reads via MiXCR and lists one record per CDR3 protein. The sample carries 550,000 to 600,000 distinct CDR3 sequences, 13% to 15% recorded once. What was sequenced was blood. The receptors derive from a woman younger than 30 with Graves' ophthalmopathy. The CDR3 runs from the conserved cysteine through the conserved F or W. Each record gives: V gene, CDR3 length, D gene, clone size, J gene, CDR3 DNA, CDR3 protein. A D gene is named only where the DNA matches it firmly. A row's size may be missing; if present it is once, few, many or a size class.

TRBV4-3	16	NA	few	TRBJ1-2	TGCGCCAGCAGCCAAGGTCTTGGGGTTTGGGACTCAGTCTGCACCTTC	CASSQGLGVWDSVCTF
TRBV5-1	16	TRBD1	NA	TRBJ1-5	TGCGCCAGCAGCTTGGGACAGGGGGCCCGCAATCAGCCCCAGCATTTT	CASSLGQGARNQPQHF
TRBV7-9	16	TRBD1	many	TRBJ2-2	TGTGCCAGCAGCTCCCCCGGGACAGGAGGCACCGGGGAGCTGTTTTTT	CASSSPGTGGTGELFF
TRBV20-1	12	TRBD2	few	TRBJ2-4	TGCAGTGCTTCTAGCGGGCAAAACATTCAGTACTTC	CSASSGQNIQYF
TRBV12-3/TRBV12-4	15	TRBD1	many	TRBJ2-7	TGTGCCAGCAGCCCCTCCGACAGGGAAGGTTACGAGCAGTACTTC	CASSPSDREGYEQYF
TRBV9	17	TRBD2	many	TRBJ2-1	TGTGCCAGCAGCGTAGGGCTAGCGGGAGCCTCCTACAATGAGCAGTTCTTC	CASSVGLAGASYNEQFF
TRBV5-6	13	NA	few	TRBJ1-2	TGTGCCAGCAGCTTGGCAAGGCTCTATGGCTACACCTTC	CASSLARLYGYTF
TRBV6-6	14	NA	NA	TRBJ1-3	TGTGCCAGCAGTTACTCGACATCTGGAAACACCATATATTTT	CASSYSTSGNTIYF
TRBV7-2	16	TRBD2	NA	TRBJ2-4	TGTGCCAGCAGCTTAGTAAGCGGGGGGGCCAAAAACATTCAGTACTTC	CASSLVSGGAKNIQYF
TRBV28	16	TRBD1	once	TRBJ2-7	TGTGCCAGCAGTTTAGGGACAGAGACCCTGTCGACGCAGCAGTACTTC	CASSLGTETLSTQQYF
TRBV19	15	NA	many	TRBJ2-1	TGTGCCAGTAGTATAGCGGGAGTGAGCTACAATGAGCAGTTCTTC	CASSIAGVSYNEQFF
TRBV7-9	18	NA	many	TRBJ2-1	TGTGCCAGCAGACGTTCTCCATGGGGGAGTAGGACCTACAATGAGCAGTTCTTC	CASRRSPWGSRTYNEQFF
TRBV9	14	NA	few	TRBJ1-4	TGTGCCAGCAGCGTACGAGGGAGCGATGAAAAACTGTTTTTT	CASSVRGSDEKLFF
TRBV29-1	12	NA	many	TRBJ1-2	TGCAGCGTTGTGGGATTTAGCTATGGCTACACCTTC	CSVVGFSYGYTF
TRBV14	13	NA	few	TRBJ2-7	TGTGCCAGCAGCCAAGTTTCTTTATACGAGCAGTACTTC	CASSQVSLYEQYF
TRBV20-1	17	NA	many	TRBJ2-1	TGCAGTGCCCCGCCCCTTGTCACTAGCAACTCCTACAATGAGCAGTTCTTC	CSAPPLVTSNSYNEQFF
TRBV24-1	20	TRBD1	few	TRBJ2-6	TGTGCCACCAGTGATTTCTCCGAAGGGGGCATAAGAACTGGGGCCAACGTCCTGACTTTC	CATSDFSEGGIRTGANVLTF
TRBV2	15	NA	few	TRBJ2-2	TGTGCCAGCAGTGGGGCCACCGCGAACACCGGGGAGCTGTTTTTT	CASSGATANTGELFF
TRBV27	16	TRBD1	NA	TRBJ2-1	TGTGCCAGCAGTGCCGGGACAGGGGGCGCGGGAGTAGAGCAGTTCTTC	CASSAGTGGAGVEQFF
TRBV7-2	14	TRBD1	NA	TRBJ2-7	TGTGCCAGCGGTCAAGGACAGGGGACCTACGAGCAGTACTTC	CASGQGQGTYEQYF
TRBV5-1	15	NA	many	TRBJ2-7	TGCGCCAGCAGCTTGGACGGGCGGGCCTCCTACGAGCAGTACTTC	CASSLDGRASYEQYF
TRBV11-3	13	NA	NA	TRBJ2-7	TGTGCCAGCAGTGATCCAACTCGACCCGAGCAGTACTTC	CASSDPTRPEQYF
TRBV10-3	14	TRBD2	few	TRBJ2-3	TGTGCCACTAGACTAGCCCTTAGCACAGATACGCAGTATTTT	CATRLALSTDTQYF
TRBV7-8	15	TRBD1	NA	TRBJ1-5	TGTGCCAGCAGCTTAGGACAGGGAGCGGAGCGGCCCCAGCATTTT	CASSLGQGAERPQHF
TRBV19	12	NA	NA	TRBJ1-6	TGTGCTTGCAGGTCGCACAATTCACCCCTCCACTTT	CACRSHNSPLHF
TRBV5-1	13	NA	few	TRBJ2-1	TGCGCCAGCAGCCCACAGGGAGGGTATGAGCAGTTCTTC	CASSPQGGYEQFF
TRBV9	16	NA	NA	TRBJ2-3	TGTGCCAGCAGCGTAGGGGTGGGAGGAACCACAGATACGCAGTATTTT	CASSVGVGGTTDTQYF
TRBV7-6	15	TRBD2	few	TRBJ2-1	TGTGCCAGCAGCTTAGTAGGGACTAGGATGAATGAGCAGTTCTTC	CASSLVGTRMNEQFF
TRBV6-1	14	NA	many	TRBJ1-1	TGTGCCAGCAGTTCCAGGGGAGTGCACACTGAAGCTTTCTTT	CASSSRGVHTEAFF
TRBV19	13	NA	NA	TRBJ1-3	TGTGCCAGTAGAGGGGTGCCTGGAAACACCATATATTTT	CASRGVPGNTIYF
TRBV30	12	NA	many	TRBJ1-1	TGTGCCTGGAGTGTAATAAAGGGGAAAGCTTTCTTT	CAWSVIKGKAFF
TRBV6-1	14	NA	few	TRBJ1-4	TGTGCCAGCAGTCAAAGACCTTTAGGGGAAAAACTGTTTTTT	CASSQRPLGEKLFF
TRBV28	13	NA	many	TRBJ1-1	TGTGCCAGCACCAACTCCGGGACCCTTGAAGCTTTCTTT	CASTNSGTLEAFF
TRBV2	11	NA	many	TRBJ2-5	TGTGCCAGCAGCGACCGTCGGGCCCAGTACTTC	CASSDRRAQYF
TRBV7-8	14	NA	many	TRBJ2-7	TGTGCCAGCAGCTTGACACGAAATAGGGGGGAGCAGTACTTC	CASSLTRNRGEQYF
TRBV19	15	NA	NA	TRBJ2-1	TGTGCCAGTAGGGACCAGACACTACTCTACAATGAGCAGTTCTTC	CASRDQTLLYNEQFF
TRBV27	15	TRBD2	NA	TRBJ2-7	TGTGCCAGCAGTGCGGGACTAGCGGGAGTTAACGAGCAGTACTTC	CASSAGLAGVNEQYF
TRBV7-2	15	TRBD1	many	TRBJ1-1	TGTGCCAGCAGCTTGGACCGGGACAGGGCCCTCGAAGCTTTCTTT	CASSLDRDRALEAFF
TRBV30	11	NA	many	TRBJ1-5	TGTGCCTACAGGGACCTGGGGCCCCAGCATTTT	CAYRDLGPQHF
TRBV2	23	NA	NA	TRBJ1-6	TGTGCCAGCAGTGAATTTTTTTCTTTGATTTTTTCGTTGGGAAGCTCCTATAATTCACCCCTCCACTTT	CASSEFFSLIFSLGSSYNSPLHF
TRBV2	15	TRBD2	many	TRBJ2-3	TGTGCCAGCAGCGTTAGCGGGGCGAGCACAGATACGCAGTATTTT	CASSVSGASTDTQYF
TRBV6-5	17	NA	many	TRBJ2-7	TGTGCCAGCAGTTATGGGTTCGGTTCGGCGGATTCCTACGAGCAGTACTTC	CASSYGFGSADSYEQYF
TRBV20-1	11	NA	many	TRBJ2-1	TGCAGTGCCACCCGAGGAGGGACCCAGTTCTTC	CSATRGGTQFF
TRBV5-8	15	NA	few	TRBJ2-3	TGTGCCAGCAGCTTCGGGGCGGGGAACACAGATACGCAGTATTTT	CASSFGAGNTDTQYF
TRBV27	12	NA	many	TRBJ1-1	TGTGCCAGCAGTCGAGGGGAGACTGAAGCTTTCTTT	CASSRGETEAFF
TRBV6-5	14	NA	many	TRBJ1-2	TGTGCCAGCAGTTACTCAGGGGTTAACTATGGCTACACCTTC	CASSYSGVNYGYTF